These T cell receptor beta chains were read from a single sample in a study of type 1 regulatory T cells. One entry per CDR3 protein, called by TCRdb with MiXCR from the reads. Here the sample spans approximately 100,000 distinct CDR3 sequences, roughly 30% being singletons. Material for sequencing was CD4+ T cells, either the whole sample or a sorted fraction (not recorded which). Receptor source: a human donor in good health. The CDR3 runs from the conserved cysteine through the conserved F or W.

j_call	v_call	cdr3_aa
TRBJ1-5	TRBV28	CASRKGASPGNQPQHF
TRBJ2-1	TRBV19	CASRTTSRSYNEQFF
TRBJ2-7	TRBV10-3	CAIRVGQGALGEQYF
TRBJ1-3	TRBV19	CASKRQGTGNTIYF
TRBJ2-5	TRBV9	CASSGTGRLETQYF
TRBJ2-7	TRBV14	CASSHGGGPSFVREQYF
TRBJ2-3	TRBV7-9	CASSLSSRGTDTQYF
TRBJ2-2	TRBV7-6	CASSLLQGPGELFF
TRBJ2-5	TRBV29-1	CSVLTRGQAQETQYF
TRBJ2-1	TRBV6-5	CASSEGLAGATNEQFF
TRBJ1-5	TRBV19	CASSPDLGVQPQHF
TRBJ2-5	TRBV2	CASQILGDGTQYF
TRBJ2-2	TRBV3-1	CASSRGTGGIGELFF
TRBJ2-2	TRBV6-5	CPSSYSGASGATGELFF
TRBJ1-2	TRBV5-5	CASSLKSAGQIYGYTF
TRBJ2-2	TRBV5-5	CASSQGLPTGELFF
TRBJ1-2	TRBV3-1	CASSQGGARANGYTF
TRBJ1-4	TRBV12-3/TRBV12-4	CASRRGQTNEKLFF
TRBJ1-6	TRBV14	CASSQVGGSTTPLHF
TRBJ2-2	TRBV10-2	CASGRQGTGELFF
TRBJ2-7	TRBV19	CASSPGTGYYEQYF
TRBJ2-7	TRBV20-1	CSARVDYEQYF
TRBJ2-1	TRBV11-2	CASSQPLASSYNEQFF
TRBJ2-3	TRBV7-2	CASSPETLSTDTQYF